The sequence of this T cell receptor beta chain was determined in a study of T-cell memory formation after mild COVID-19. The CDR3 runs 18 residues. Trimming took 3 bases from V and 4 from J, leaving 22 bases between them. Germline lookup yields CDR1 KGHDR and CDR2 SFDVKD. 5'RACE with constant-segment primers built TCRalpha and TCRbeta cDNA libraries with UMIs. TCRdb re-called the 5' RACE reads through MiXCR, storing one row per CDR3 protein. The sample records around 65,000 distinct CDR3 sequences, 9% to 9.5% being singletons. The source is a man aged 18 to 30 who had mild COVID-19 (a few samples of this study predate the infection). Cell type and time point are not known. Material: PBMCs or a T cell subset sorted from them (not recorded which). This chain joins TRBV24-1 and TRBJ2-3; D is possibly TRBD2 (5 bases). The CDR3 here is CATSDRGGSDGKSDTQYF. CDR3 DNA sequence: TGTGCCACCAGTGATAGAGGTGGTTCGGACGGGAAATCAGATACGCAGTATTTT.